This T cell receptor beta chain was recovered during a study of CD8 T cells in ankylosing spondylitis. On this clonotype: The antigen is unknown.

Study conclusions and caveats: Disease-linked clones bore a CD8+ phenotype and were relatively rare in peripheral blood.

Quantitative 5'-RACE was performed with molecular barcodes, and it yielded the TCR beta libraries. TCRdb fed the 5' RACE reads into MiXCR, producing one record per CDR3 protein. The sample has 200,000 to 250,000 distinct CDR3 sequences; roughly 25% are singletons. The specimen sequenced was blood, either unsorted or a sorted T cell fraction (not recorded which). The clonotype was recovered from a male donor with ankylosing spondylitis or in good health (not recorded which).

The CDR3: CASSYSGTGGYGANVLTF. The CDR3 coding sequence is TGTGCCAGCAGTTACTCTGGGACAGGGGGCTATGGGGCCAACGTCCTGACTTTC. V usage is TRBV6-5 and J usage is TRBJ2-6, with 12 positions matching TRBD1. V lost 0 bases to trimming and J lost 3 bases; unmatched junction nucleotides: 3. The germline gives CDR1 MNHEY, CDR2 SVGAGI. This CDR3 contains 18 residues.